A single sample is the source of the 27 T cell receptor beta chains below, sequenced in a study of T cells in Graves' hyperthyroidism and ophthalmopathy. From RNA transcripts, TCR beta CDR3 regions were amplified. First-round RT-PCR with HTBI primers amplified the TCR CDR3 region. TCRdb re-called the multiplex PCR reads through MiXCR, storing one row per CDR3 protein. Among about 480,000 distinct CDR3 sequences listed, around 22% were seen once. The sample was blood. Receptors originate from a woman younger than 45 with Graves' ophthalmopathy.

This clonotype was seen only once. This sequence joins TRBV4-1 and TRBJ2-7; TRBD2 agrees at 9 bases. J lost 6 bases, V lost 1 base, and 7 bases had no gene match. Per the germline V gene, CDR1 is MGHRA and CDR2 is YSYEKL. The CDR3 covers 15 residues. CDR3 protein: CASSQGAGGSREQYF. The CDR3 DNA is TGCGCCAGCAGCCAAGGTGCGGGAGGGAGTCGCGAGCAGTACTTC.

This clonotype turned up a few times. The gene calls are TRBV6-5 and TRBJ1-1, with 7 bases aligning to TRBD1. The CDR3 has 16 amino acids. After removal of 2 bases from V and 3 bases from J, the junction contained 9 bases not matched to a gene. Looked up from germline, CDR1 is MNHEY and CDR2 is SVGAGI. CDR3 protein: CASSYGVRQGDTEAFF. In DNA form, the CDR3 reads TGTGCCAGCAGTTACGGCGTTCGGCAGGGGGACACTGAAGCTTTCTTT.

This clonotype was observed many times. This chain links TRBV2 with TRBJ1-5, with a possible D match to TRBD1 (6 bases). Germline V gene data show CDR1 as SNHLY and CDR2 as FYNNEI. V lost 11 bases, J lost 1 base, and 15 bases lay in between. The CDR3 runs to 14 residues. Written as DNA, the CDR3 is TGTGCCTCCAAGGGGGGCACGAGCAATCAGCCCCAGCATTTT. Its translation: CASKGGTSNQPQHF.

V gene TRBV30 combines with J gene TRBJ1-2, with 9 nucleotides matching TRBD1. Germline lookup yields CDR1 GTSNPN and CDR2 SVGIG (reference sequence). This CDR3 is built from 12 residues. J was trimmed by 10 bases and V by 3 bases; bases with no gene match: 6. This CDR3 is CAWSRDRALYTF. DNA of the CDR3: TGTGCCTGGAGCCGGGACAGGGCCCTCTACACCTTC.

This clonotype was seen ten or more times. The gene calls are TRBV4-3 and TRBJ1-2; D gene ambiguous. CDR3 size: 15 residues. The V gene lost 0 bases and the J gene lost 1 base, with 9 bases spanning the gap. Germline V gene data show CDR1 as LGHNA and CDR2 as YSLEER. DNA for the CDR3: TGCGCCAGCAGCCAAGATGGGTCTAGTAACTATGGCTACACCTTC. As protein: CASSQDGSSNYGYTF.

CDR3 coding DNA: TGTGCCAGCAGTTTCGAAACCGCCGGGGAGACCCAGTACTTC. This encodes CASSFETAGETQYF. The chain couples TRBV12-3 or TRBV12-4 to TRBJ2-5, with no clear D. V was clipped by 3 bases and J by 5 bases, with 13 bases between them. This CDR3 has 14 residues.

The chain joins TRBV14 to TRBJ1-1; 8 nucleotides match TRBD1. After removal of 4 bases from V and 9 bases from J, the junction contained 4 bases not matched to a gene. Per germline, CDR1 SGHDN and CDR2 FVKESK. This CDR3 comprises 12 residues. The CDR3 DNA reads TGTGCCAGCAGCCGGGACAGGTTTAAAGCTTTCTTT. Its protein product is CASSRDRFKAFF.

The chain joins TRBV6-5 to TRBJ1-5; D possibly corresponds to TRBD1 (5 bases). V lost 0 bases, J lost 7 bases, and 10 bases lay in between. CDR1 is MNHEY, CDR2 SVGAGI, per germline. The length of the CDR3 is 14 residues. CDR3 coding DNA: TGTGCCAGCAGTTACTCGATAGGGACCCAGCCCCAGCATTTT. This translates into CASSYSIGTQPQHF.

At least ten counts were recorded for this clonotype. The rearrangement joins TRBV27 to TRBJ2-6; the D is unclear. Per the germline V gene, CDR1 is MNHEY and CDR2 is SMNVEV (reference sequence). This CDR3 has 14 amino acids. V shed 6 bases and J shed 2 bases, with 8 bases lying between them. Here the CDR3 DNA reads TGTGCCAGCAGCCCCGCCCCTGGGGCCAACGTCCTGACTTTC. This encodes CASSPAPGANVLTF.

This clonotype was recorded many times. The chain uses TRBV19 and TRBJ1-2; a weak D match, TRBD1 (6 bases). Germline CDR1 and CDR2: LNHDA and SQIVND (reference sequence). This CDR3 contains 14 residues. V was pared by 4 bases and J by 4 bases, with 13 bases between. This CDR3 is CASSTPTGVYGYTF. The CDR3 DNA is TGTGCCAGTAGTACCCCGACAGGAGTCTATGGCTACACCTTC.

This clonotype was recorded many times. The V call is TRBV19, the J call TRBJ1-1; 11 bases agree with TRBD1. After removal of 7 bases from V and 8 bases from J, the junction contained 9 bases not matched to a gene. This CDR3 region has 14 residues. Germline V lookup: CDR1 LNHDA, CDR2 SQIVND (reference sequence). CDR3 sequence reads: CASKWTGGATEAFF. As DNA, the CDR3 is TGTGCCAGTAAGTGGACAGGGGGCGCGACGGAAGCTTTCTTT. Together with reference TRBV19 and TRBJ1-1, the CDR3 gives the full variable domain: DGGITQSPKYLFRKEGQNVTLSCEQNLNHDAMYWYRQDPGQGLRLIYYSQIVNDFQKGDIAEGYSVSREKKESFPLTVTSAQKNPTAFYLCASKWTGGATEAFFGQGTRLTVV.

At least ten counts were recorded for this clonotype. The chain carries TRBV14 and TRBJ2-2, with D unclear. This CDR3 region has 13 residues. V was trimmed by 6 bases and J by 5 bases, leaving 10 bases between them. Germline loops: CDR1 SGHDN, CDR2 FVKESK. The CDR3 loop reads CASRDSQTGELFF. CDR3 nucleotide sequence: TGTGCCAGCAGGGATTCTCAGACCGGGGAGCTGTTTTTT.

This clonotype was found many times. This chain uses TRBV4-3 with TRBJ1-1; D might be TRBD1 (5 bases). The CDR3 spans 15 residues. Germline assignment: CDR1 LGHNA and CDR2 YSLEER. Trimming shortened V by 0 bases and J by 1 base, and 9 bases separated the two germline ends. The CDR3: CASSQEGQGNTEAFF. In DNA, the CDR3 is TGCGCCAGCAGCCAAGAAGGGCAGGGGAACACTGAAGCTTTCTTT.

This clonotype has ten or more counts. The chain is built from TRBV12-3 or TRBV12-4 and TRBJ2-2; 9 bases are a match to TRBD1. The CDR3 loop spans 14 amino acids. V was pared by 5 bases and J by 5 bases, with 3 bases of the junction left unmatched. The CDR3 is CASSTGGETGELFF. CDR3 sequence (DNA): TGTGCCAGCAGTACAGGGGGCGAAACCGGGGAGCTGTTTTTT.

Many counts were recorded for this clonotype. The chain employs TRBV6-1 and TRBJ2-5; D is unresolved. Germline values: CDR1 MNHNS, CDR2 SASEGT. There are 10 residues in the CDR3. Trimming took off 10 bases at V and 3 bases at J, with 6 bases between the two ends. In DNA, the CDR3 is TGTGCCACCGACGAAGAGACCCAGTACTTC. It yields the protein CATDEETQYF.

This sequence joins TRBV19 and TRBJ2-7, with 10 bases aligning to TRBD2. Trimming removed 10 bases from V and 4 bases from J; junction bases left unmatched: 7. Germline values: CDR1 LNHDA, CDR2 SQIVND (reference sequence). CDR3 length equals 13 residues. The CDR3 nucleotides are TGTGCCACGGGAGCGGGAGGGCCGTACGAGCAGTACTTC. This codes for CATGAGGPYEQYF.

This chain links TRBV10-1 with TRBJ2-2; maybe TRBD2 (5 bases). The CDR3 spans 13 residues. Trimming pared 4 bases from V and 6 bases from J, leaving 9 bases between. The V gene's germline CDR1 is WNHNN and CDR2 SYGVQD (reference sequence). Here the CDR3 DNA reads TGCGCCAGCAGTGCAAGGACTTCCGGGGAGCTGTTTTTT. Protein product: CASSARTSGELFF.

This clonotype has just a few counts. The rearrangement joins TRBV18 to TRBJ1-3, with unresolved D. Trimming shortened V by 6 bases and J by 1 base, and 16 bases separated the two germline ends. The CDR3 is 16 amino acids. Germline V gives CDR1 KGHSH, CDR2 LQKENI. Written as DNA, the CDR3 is TGTGCCAGCTCGGGTGCACTTCGGGGATCTGGAAACACCATATATTTT. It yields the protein CASSGALRGSGNTIYF.

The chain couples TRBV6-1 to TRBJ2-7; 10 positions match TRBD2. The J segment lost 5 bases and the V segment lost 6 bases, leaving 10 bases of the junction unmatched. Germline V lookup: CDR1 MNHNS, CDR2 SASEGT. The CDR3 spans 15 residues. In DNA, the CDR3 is TGTGCCAGCAGCGAAACGGGACTAGCGAACCACGAGCAGTACTTC. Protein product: CASSETGLANHEQYF.

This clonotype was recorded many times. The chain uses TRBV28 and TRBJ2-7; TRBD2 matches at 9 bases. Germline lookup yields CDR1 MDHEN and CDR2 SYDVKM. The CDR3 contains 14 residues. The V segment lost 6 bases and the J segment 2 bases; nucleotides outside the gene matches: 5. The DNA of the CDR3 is TGTGCCAGCAGGGCTAGCGGGGACGCCTACGAGCAGTACTTC. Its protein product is CASRASGDAYEQYF.

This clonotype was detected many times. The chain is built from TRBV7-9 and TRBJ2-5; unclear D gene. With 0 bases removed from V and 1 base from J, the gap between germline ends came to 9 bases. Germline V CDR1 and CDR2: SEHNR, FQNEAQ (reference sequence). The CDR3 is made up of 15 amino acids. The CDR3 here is CASSLARRSQETQYF. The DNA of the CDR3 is TGTGCCAGCAGCTTAGCGAGGCGATCCCAAGAGACCCAGTACTTC.

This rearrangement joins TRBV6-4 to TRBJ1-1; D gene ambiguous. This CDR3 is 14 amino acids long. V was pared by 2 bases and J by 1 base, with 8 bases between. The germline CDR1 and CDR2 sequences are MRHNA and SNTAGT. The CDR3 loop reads CASSDRTPNTEAFF. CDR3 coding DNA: TGTGCCAGCAGTGACCGGACTCCGAACACTGAAGCTTTCTTT.

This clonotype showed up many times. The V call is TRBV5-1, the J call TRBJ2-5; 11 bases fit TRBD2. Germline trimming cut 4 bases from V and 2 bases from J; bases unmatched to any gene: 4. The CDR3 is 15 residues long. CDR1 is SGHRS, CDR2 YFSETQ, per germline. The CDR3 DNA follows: TGCGCCAGCAGCATCGGGACTAGCGGACAAGAGACCCAGTACTTC. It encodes CASSIGTSGQETQYF.

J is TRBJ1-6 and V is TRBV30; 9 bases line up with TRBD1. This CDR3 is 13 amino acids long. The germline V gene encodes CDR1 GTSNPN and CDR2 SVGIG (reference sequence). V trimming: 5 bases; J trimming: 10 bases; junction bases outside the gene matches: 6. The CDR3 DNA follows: TGTGCCTGGGGGCGGGACAGGGTCTCACCCCTCCACTTT. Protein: CAWGRDRVSPLHF.

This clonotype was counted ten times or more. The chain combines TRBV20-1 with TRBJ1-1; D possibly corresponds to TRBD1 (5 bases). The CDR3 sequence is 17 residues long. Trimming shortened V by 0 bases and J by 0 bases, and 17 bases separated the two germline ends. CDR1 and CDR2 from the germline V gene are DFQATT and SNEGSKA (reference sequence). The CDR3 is CSARDRGGVGVNTEAFF. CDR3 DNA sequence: TGCAGTGCTAGAGATAGGGGAGGGGTCGGGGTGAACACTGAAGCTTTCTTT.

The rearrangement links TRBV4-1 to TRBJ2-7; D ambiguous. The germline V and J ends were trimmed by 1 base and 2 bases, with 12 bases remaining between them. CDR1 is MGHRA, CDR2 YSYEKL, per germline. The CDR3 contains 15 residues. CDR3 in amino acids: CASSQALGIPYEQYF. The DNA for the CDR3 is TGCGCCAGCAGCCAAGCACTGGGAATACCCTACGAGCAGTACTTC.

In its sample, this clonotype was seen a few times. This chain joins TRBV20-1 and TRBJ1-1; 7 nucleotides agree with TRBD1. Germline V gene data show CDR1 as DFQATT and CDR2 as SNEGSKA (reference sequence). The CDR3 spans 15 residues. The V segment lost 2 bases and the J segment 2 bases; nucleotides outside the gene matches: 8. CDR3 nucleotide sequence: TGCAGTGCTAGAATCCCGGGACAGCGAAACACTGAAGCTTTCTTT. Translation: CSARIPGQRNTEAFF.